This T cell receptor beta chain was sequenced for a study of blood T cell repertoires in COVID-19. Study information: PBMCs, B-cell-depleted T cells, or T cells provided the cDNA or gDNA that made up the material.

In the authors' methods: Estimation of nucleated cell counts relied on the amplification of reference gene primers. Measured with immunoSEQ multiplex PCR; TCRdb has only the in-frame clones, and not every one. V and J calls and clone size are copied from that table; D and trimming were computed from the DNA. The sample lists some 73,000 clones, 70% to 85% occurring once. Per germline, CDR1 SGDLS and CDR2 YYNGEE. Deletions cut 4 bases from V and 4 bases from J, with 26 bases between. The CDR3 has 18 amino acids. This clonotype was sampled from a woman aged 55-75 years with acute or convalescent COVID-19. The genes are TRBV9 and TRBJ1-2, with D possibly being TRBD1 (5 bases). The sample consisted of peripheral blood. The CDR3 bases are TGTGCCAGCAGCCCTCCTGGGGGGTTGTCTGGGGGTCCCTATGGCTACACCTTC. Encoded protein: CASSPPGGLSGGPYGYTF. The complete variable domain, with remaining parts taken from reference TRBV9 and TRBJ1-2, reads DSGVTQTPKHLITATGQRVTLRCSPRSGDLSVYWYQQSLDQGLQFLIQYYNGEERAKGNILERFSAQQFPDLHSELNLSSLELGDSALYFCASSPPGGLSGGPYGYTFGSGTRLTVV.